This T cell receptor (beta chain) was retrieved from a study of identical twins. General observations from the study: Cord blood beta clonotypes that were abundant carried fewer insertions, and memory repertoires showed no such trend.

TCRdb recomputed calls from the 5' RACE reads with MiXCR, one row per CDR3 protein. The repertoire consists of 550,000 to 700,000 distinct CDR3 sequences, with 20% to 25% occurring once and the leading ten covering roughly 4%. Everyone who gave samples was a healthy Caucasian. This clonotype was detected ten times or more. The antigen is not known. These data were likewise used in another study, on T cells expressing NK-cell markers.

The sequence came from a woman aged 18-29 years in good health. The specimen sequenced was PBMCs.

This chain's CDR3 is CSAGGFIHEQFF. CDR3 DNA sequence: TGCAGTGCTGGCGGGTTCATTCATGAGCAGTTCTTC. This chain uses TRBV20-1 with TRBJ2-1, with D possibly matching TRBD2 (5 bases). The CDR3 totals 12 residues. The germline V gene encodes CDR1 DFQATT and CDR2 SNEGSKA (reference sequence). V lost 5 bases to trimming and J lost 8 bases, with 13 bases between them.